This is a list of T cell receptor beta chains from one sample in a study of blood T cell repertoires in COVID-19. Profiling relied on immunoSEQ multiplex PCR, and the TCRdb table lists in-frame clones only, not all of them. The profile covers 200,000 to 250,000 clones, with about 84% appearing a single time and about 1.8% taken by the ten largest. Sequencing input: PBMCs or T cells enriched from blood (not recorded which). The receptors stem from a man in his 60s who had recovered from COVID-19. Each CDR3 is given with its conserved first and last residue. D genes are given only for firm matches. Clone size appears in some rows only: once, few, many, or a class for an expanded clone.

>NA|TRBJ1-6|TRBV6-5|NA
CASSYRGYSPLHF
TGTGCCAGCAGTTACAGGGGCTATTCACCCCTCCACTTT
>NA|TRBJ2-7|TRBV6-2/TRBV6-3|NA
CASSKDRRGLEQYF
TGTGCCAGCAGTAAGGACAGGAGGGGCCTCGAGCAGTACTTC
>TRBD1|TRBJ1-5|TRBV27|NA
CATARDRGRGQPQHF
TGTGCCACCGCAAGGGACAGGGGGAGGGGACAGCCCCAGCATTTT
>NA|TRBJ1-1|TRBV5-1|NA
CASSFVGSLNTEAFF
TGCGCCAGCAGCTTTGTGGGCAGCCTTAACACTGAAGCTTTCTTT
>NA|TRBJ1-2|TRBV5-4|NA
CASSLSGIGDYGYTF
TGTGCCAGCAGCTTGTCCGGGATCGGGGACTATGGCTACACCTTC
>NA|TRBJ1-2|TRBV29-1|NA
CSVDYHGGDRLYGYTF
TGCAGCGTTGACTATCACGGCGGGGACCGTCTCTATGGCTACACCTTC
>TRBD1|TRBJ1-5|TRBV5-6|many
CASSRTGDPLNQPQHF
TGTGCCAGCAGCCGGACAGGGGATCCCTTAAATCAGCCCCAGCATTTT
>TRBD2|TRBJ2-3|TRBV7-7|NA
CASSPGGRTDTQYF
TGTGCTAGCAGCCCGGGGGGGCGCACAGATACGCAGTATTTT
>TRBD1|TRBJ2-7|TRBV11-2|NA
CASSLTGTGGGEQYF
TGTGCCAGCAGCCTAACCGGGACAGGGGGCGGCGAGCAGTACTTC
>NA|TRBJ1-5|TRBV20-1|NA
CSASLRGSPGNQPQHF
TGCAGTGCTAGTCTTAGGGGGTCGCCGGGCAATCAGCCCCAGCATTTT